The 14 T cell receptor beta chains given below trace back to one sample, sequenced in a study of T cell clones after liver transplantation. This table comes from immunoSEQ multiplex PCR, and its TCRdb copy is limited to in-frame clones, with some not included. The sample has about 85,000 clones, roughly 80% seen once. The sample consisted of CD4+ T cells from blood, taken approximately 45 months after liver transplant. The receptors stem from a human patient who received a liver transplant. Among the T cells, some may be from the graft donor.

V usage is TRBV2 and J usage is TRBJ2-3, with 8 bases aligning to TRBD1. Germline CDR1 and CDR2: SNHLY and FYNNEI. V lost 5 bases to trimming and J lost 1 base; unmatched junction nucleotides: 2. The CDR3 is 14 amino acids. In DNA form, the CDR3 reads TGTGCCAGCAGTATGGACAGGGGCACAGATACGCAGTATTTT. This gives the protein CASSMDRGTDTQYF.

The rearrangement joins TRBV5-4 to TRBJ1-2; D gene uncertain. This CDR3 contains 13 residues. V dropped 1 base and J dropped 6 bases, with 10 bases sitting between them. The germline gives CDR1 SGHNT, CDR2 YYREEE (reference sequence). In nucleotides, the CDR3 is TGTGCCAGCAGCTTGACGCGAGGAGATGGCTACACCTTC. As protein: CASSLTRGDGYTF. Variable domain in full (rest from reference TRBV5-4 and TRBJ1-2): ETGVTQSPTHLIKTRGQQVTLRCSSQSGHNTVSWYQQALGQGPQFIFQYYREEENGRGNFPPRFSGLQFPNYSSELNVNALELDDSALYLCASSLTRGDGYTFGSGTRLTVV.

The chain carries TRBV29-1 and TRBJ2-1; 9 bases match TRBD1. The CDR3 has 12 amino acids. Losses at the gene ends were 4 bases for V and 6 bases for J; bases not matched to a gene: 1. CDR1 and CDR2 from the germline V gene are SQVTM and ANQGSEA. This CDR3 is CSVGDRVNEQFF. For the CDR3, the DNA is TGCAGCGTTGGGGACAGGGTCAATGAGCAGTTCTTC.

The table lists this clone with a few counts. The chain recombines TRBV18 with TRBJ2-1; TRBD2 matches 13 bases. Losses at the gene ends were 2 bases for V and 9 bases for J; bases not matched to a gene: 4. Germline assignment: CDR1 KGHSH and CDR2 LQKENI. CDR3 size: 15 residues. CDR3 nucleotides: TGTGCCAGCTCACCAAGGACTAGCGGGAGCTCTGAGCAGTTCTTC. Translated, it gives CASSPRTSGSSEQFF.

The chain employs TRBV30 and TRBJ1-1; tentative D call: TRBD1 (6 bases). Germline CDR1 GTSNPN, CDR2 SVGIG (reference sequence). This CDR3 region has 13 residues. V lost 4 bases to trimming and J lost 5 bases, with 14 bases between them. This CDR3 is CAWNSGVRTEAFF. The CDR3 DNA reads TGTGCCTGGAACTCAGGGGTACGGACTGAAGCTTTCTTT.

This chain joins TRBV28 and TRBJ2-1, with TRBD2 matching 13 bases. V dropped 5 bases and J dropped 2; count of bases not matched to a gene: 6. Per the germline V gene, CDR1 is MDHEN and CDR2 is SYDVKM. CDR3 length: 17 amino acids. CDR3 nucleotide sequence: TGTGCCAGCAGTGGACGGGGGACTAGCGGGGCCTACAATGAGCAGTTCTTC. Its protein product is CASSGRGTSGAYNEQFF.

Here the CDR3 reads CASSFSHGNQPQHF. DNA of the CDR3: TGTGCCAGCAGTTTTTCGCATGGCAATCAGCCCCAGCATTTT. The V and J genes are TRBV28 and TRBJ1-5; D uncertain. Trimming removed 3 bases at V and 2 bases at J, with 8 bases between. The CDR3 is 14 amino acids. Per the germline V gene, CDR1 is MDHEN and CDR2 is SYDVKM.

This clone was seen more than once but under ten times. The sample contains more than one DNA sequence encoding this CDR3. V is TRBV7-2 and J is TRBJ2-1; 7 positions agree with TRBD1. V lost 5 bases to trimming and J lost 7 bases; unmatched junction nucleotides: 5. The CDR3 spans 13 residues. Germline V gene data show CDR1 as SGHTA and CDR2 as FQGNSA. In DNA, the CDR3 is TGTGCCAGCAGCCCTGACAGGGTTAATGAGCAGTTCTTC. Its translation is CASSPDRVNEQFF.

The chain links TRBV5-4 to TRBJ2-7, with D maybe TRBD1 (9 bases). Germline V lookup: CDR1 SGHNT, CDR2 YYREEE (reference sequence). Between the trimmed V and J ends, which lost 4 bases and 0 bases, there was a span of 17 bases. CDR3 size: 16 residues. In DNA form, the CDR3 reads TGTGCCAGCAGCCGGGGGGGACAGGGTAGCTCCTACGAGCAGTACTTC. This encodes CASSRGGQGSSYEQYF.

The table lists this clone with a few counts. The J gene is TRBJ2-2, the V gene TRBV2, with 9 bases identical to TRBD2. The trim removed 5 bases at V and 1 base at J, leaving 5 bases unmatched. This CDR3 comprises 16 residues. The germline V gene encodes CDR1 SNHLY and CDR2 FYNNEI. Here the CDR3 reads CASSTPSGENTGELFF. CDR3 DNA: TGTGCCAGCAGTACTCCTAGCGGGGAGAACACCGGGGAGCTGTTTTTT.

The genes are TRBV2 and TRBJ2-5; possibly TRBD1 for D (5 bases). The germline gives CDR1 SNHLY, CDR2 FYNNEI. This CDR3 is 17 amino acids long. With 4 bases removed from V and 2 bases from J, the gap between germline ends came to 20 bases. The CDR3 loop reads CASSVRGLPIGQETQYF. The CDR3 coding sequence is TGTGCCAGCAGTGTAAGGGGTCTTCCAATCGGACAAGAGACCCAGTACTTC.

This clone occurred a few times. The V gene is TRBV2, the J gene TRBJ1-1, with unresolved D. The CDR3 spans 13 residues. The V gene's germline CDR1 is SNHLY and CDR2 FYNNEI. Trimming stripped 3 bases from V and 6 bases from J, with 11 bases between. The CDR3 DNA follows: TGTGCCAGCAGTGATACGGGTCCTTCTGAAGCTTTCTTT. Its protein product is CASSDTGPSEAFF.

This chain joins TRBV6-1 and TRBJ1-5; 9 nucleotides match TRBD1. This CDR3 region has 13 residues. Trimming took 7 bases from V and 7 from J; bases not matched to a gene: 5. The germline CDR1 and CDR2 sequences are MNHNS and SASEGT. The CDR3 reads CASTTDRGQPQHF. CDR3 DNA: TGTGCCAGCACGACGGACAGGGGCCAGCCCCAGCATTTT.

CDR3 amino acids: CASSPGRNYEQYF. The CDR3 DNA reads TGTGCCAGCAGCCCCGGACGGAACTACGAGCAGTACTTC. This sequence joins TRBV6-6 and TRBJ2-7; D call uncertain. V was cut by 6 bases and J by 3 bases, with 12 bases left in between. The CDR3 length is 13 residues. CDR1 and CDR2 from the germline V gene are MNHNY and SVGAGI (reference sequence).